Shown below are 4 T cell receptor beta chains from a single sample sequenced in a study of T cell clonality in common variable immunodeficiency. Study-wide results and limits: Reportedly, TCR beta sequences from common variable immunodeficiency showed fewer deletions and N-nucleotide insertions.

The antigens these receptors bind are not known. The assay was immunoSEQ multiplex PCR, and TCRdb's table has in-frame clones only and misses some. Sampling found tens of thousands of clones, none seen once. Sequenced material: peripheral blood mononuclear cells. All receptors derive from a human donor with common variable immunodeficiency.

The table lists this clone with a few counts. The read is 3 residues too short to cover the CDR3 end, so that end is filled in from the germline J gene. The chain joins TRBV18 to TRBJ1-1; 10 bases fit TRBD1. The CDR3 extends over 14 amino acids. After removal of 6 bases from V and 1 base from J, the junction contained 2 bases not matched to a gene. CDR1 KGHSH and CDR2 LQKENI come from the germline V gene. CDR3 loop: CASSGDRGNTEAFF. Partial CDR3 DNA: TGTGCCAGCTCGGGGGACAGGGGGAACACTGAA.

This clone was counted at least ten times. Read sequence stops 3 residues before the CDR3 end, and the germline J gene provides the missing end. This sequence joins TRBV29-1 and TRBJ2-1; 11 nucleotides align to TRBD2. Per germline, CDR1 SQVTM and CDR2 ANQGSEA. Trimming cost V 6 bases and J 9 bases; bases outside gene matches: 10. The CDR3 spans 14 residues. CDR3 amino acids: CSVIPSGGRREQFF. The covered CDR3 bases are TGCAGCGTGATACCTAGCGGGGGGCGACGTGAG.

This clone was observed at least ten times. The CDR3 is cut off 3 residues early in the read; its end comes from the germline J gene. The genes are TRBV7-2 and TRBJ1-1, with D possibly TRBD1 on 5 matching bases. Trimming stripped 2 bases from V and 0 bases from J, with 10 bases between. The CDR3 contains 15 residues. Germline CDR1 is SGHTA and CDR2 is FQGNSA. The covered CDR3 bases are TGTGCCAGCAGCTTATATGGGGGGATGAACACTGAA. Amino acids: CASSLYGGMNTE. The full CDR3 is CASSLYGGMNTEAFF. The complete variable domain, with remaining parts taken from reference TRBV7-2 and TRBJ1-1, reads GAGVSQSPSNKVTEKGKDVELRCDPISGHTALYWYRQSLGQGLEFLIYFQGNSAPDKSGLPSDRFSAERTGGSVSTLTIQRTQQEDSAVYLCASSLYGGMNTEAFFGQGTRLTVV.

Points on this clone: The read terminates 3 residues before the CDR3 end, so the remaining end is supplied by the germline J gene. This chain connects TRBV19 to TRBJ2-5, with 8 bases lining up with TRBD1. The CDR3 has 14 residues. The V gene's germline CDR1 is LNHDA and CDR2 SQIVND (reference sequence). V trimming: 3 bases; J trimming: 5 bases; junction bases outside the gene matches: 5. CDR3 sequence reads: CASSIFRGRETQYF. The covered CDR3 bases are TGTGCCAGTAGTATCTTCAGGGGGCGCGAGACC. The full variable domain, in which reference TRBV19 and TRBJ2-5 provide the parts outside the CDR3, is DGGITQSPKYLFRKEGQNVTLSCEQNLNHDAMYWYRQDPGQGLRLIYYSQIVNDFQKGDIAEGYSVSREKKESFPLTVTSAQKNPTAFYLCASSIFRGRETQYFGPGTRLLVL.